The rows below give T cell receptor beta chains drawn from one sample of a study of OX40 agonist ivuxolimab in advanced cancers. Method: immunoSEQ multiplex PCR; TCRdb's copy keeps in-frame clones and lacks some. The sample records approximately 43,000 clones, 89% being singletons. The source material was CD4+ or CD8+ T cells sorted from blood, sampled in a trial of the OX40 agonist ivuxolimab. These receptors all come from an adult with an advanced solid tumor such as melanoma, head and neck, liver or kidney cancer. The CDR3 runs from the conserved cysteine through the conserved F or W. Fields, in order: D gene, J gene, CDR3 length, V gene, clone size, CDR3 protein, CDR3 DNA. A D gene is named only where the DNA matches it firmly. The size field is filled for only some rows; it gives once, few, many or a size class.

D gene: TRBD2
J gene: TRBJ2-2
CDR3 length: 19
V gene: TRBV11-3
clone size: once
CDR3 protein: CASSLRASLAGANTGELFF
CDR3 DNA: TGTGCCAGCAGCTTAAGGGCCAGCCTAGCGGGGGCGAACACCGGGGAGCTGTTTTTT

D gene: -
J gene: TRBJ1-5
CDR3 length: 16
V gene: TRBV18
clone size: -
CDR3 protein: CASSPQGGAQGQPQHF
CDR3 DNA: TGTGCCAGCTCACCACAGGGGGGGGCCCAGGGTCAGCCCCAGCATTTT

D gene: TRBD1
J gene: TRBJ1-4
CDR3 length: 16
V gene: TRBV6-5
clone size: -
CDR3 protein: CASSYSRQGANEKLFF
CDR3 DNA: TGTGCCAGCAGTTACTCCAGACAGGGGGCTAATGAAAAACTGTTTTTT

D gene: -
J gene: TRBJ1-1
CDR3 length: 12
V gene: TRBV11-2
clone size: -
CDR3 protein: CASSLERPEAFF
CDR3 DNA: TGTGCCAGCAGCTTGGAACGTCCCGAAGCTTTCTTT

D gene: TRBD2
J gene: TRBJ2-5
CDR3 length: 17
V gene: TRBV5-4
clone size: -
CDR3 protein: CASSFLGTSGGEETQYF
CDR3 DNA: TGTGCCAGCAGCTTTCTTGGGACTAGCGGGGGGGAAGAGACCCAGTACTTC

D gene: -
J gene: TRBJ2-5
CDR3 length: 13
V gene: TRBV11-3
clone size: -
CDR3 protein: CASSVGRGLFMDF
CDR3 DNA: TGTGCCAGCAGCGTAGGGAGGGGGCTCTTCATGGACTTC

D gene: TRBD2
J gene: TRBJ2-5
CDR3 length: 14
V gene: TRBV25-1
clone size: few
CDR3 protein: CASSVAGGRETQYF
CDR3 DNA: TGTGCCAGCAGTGTAGCGGGGGGCCGGGAGACCCAGTACTTC

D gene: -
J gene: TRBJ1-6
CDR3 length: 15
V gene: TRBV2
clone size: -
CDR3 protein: CASRGTDLYNSPLHF
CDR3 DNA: TGTGCCAGCAGGGGGACGGACCTCTATAATTCACCCCTCCACTTT

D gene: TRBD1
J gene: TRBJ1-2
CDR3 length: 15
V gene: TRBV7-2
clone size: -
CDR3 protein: CASSQRSGQGYGYTF
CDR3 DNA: TGTGCCAGCAGCCAACGTTCGGGACAGGGCTATGGCTACACCTTC

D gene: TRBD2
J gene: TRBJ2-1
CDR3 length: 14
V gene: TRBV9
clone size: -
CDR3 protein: CASSAQLAANEQFF
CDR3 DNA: TGTGCCAGCAGCGCCCAACTAGCGGCAAATGAGCAGTTCTTC

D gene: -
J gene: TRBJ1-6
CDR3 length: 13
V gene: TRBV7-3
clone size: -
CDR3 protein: CASSADGNSPLHF
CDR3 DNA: TGTGCCAGCAGCGCCGACGGGAATTCACCCCTCCACTTT

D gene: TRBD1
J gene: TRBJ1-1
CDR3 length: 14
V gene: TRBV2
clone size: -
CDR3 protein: CASETGARGTEAFF
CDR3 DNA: TGTGCCAGTGAGACAGGGGCACGTGGGACTGAAGCTTTCTTT

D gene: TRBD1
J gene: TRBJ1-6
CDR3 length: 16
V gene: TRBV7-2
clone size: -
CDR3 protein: CASSTRAGTGNSPLHF
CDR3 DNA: TGTGCCAGCAGCACACGGGCCGGGACAGGGAATTCACCCCTCCACTTT

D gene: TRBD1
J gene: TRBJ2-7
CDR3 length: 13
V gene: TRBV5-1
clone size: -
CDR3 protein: CASSMDRGPEQYF
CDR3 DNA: TGCGCCAGCAGCATGGACAGGGGACCCGAGCAGTACTTC

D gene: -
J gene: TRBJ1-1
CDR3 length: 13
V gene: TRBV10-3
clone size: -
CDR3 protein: CAITKDANTEAFF
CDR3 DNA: TGTGCCATCACCAAGGACGCGAACACTGAAGCTTTCTTT

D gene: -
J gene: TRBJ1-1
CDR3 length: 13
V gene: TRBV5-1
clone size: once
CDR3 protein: CASKNQPNTEAFF
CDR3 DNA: TGCGCCAGCAAGAATCAACCGAACACTGAAGCTTTCTTT

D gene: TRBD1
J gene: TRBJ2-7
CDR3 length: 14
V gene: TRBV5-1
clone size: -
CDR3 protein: CASSARDSSYEQYF
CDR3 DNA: TGCGCCAGCAGCGCAAGGGACAGCTCCTACGAGCAGTACTTC

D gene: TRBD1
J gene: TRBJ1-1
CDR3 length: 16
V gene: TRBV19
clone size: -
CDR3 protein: CASSPGQGRGRTEAFF
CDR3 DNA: TGTGCCAGTAGTCCGGGACAGGGTCGTGGGAGAACTGAAGCTTTCTTT

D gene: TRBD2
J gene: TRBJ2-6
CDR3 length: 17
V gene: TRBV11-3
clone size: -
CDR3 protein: CASSSAGDRAGANVLTF
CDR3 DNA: TGTGCCAGCAGCTCCGCGGGAGACCGAGCTGGGGCCAACGTCCTGACTTTC

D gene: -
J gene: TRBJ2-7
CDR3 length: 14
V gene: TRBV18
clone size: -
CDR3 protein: CASSPSPGLREQYF
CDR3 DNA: TGTGCCAGCTCACCATCTCCGGGTTTGAGGGAGCAGTACTTC

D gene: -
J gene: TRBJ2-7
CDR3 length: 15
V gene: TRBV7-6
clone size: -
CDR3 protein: CASSFSGGLSYEQYF
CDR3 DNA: TGTGCCAGCAGCTTCTCCGGGGGCCTTAGTTACGAGCAGTACTTC